The 4 T cell receptor beta chains below come from one sample, sequenced in a study of blood T cell repertoires in COVID-19. The repertoire was sequenced with immunoSEQ multiplex PCR; TCRdb's copy has only in-frame clones and lacks some. The table shows about 180,000 clones, with 65% to 90% occurring only once. Sequencing was carried out using PBMCs or T cells enriched from blood (not recorded which). These receptors came from a man aged 45-65 years who had recovered from COVID-19.

The chain links TRBV11-2 to TRBJ1-2; perhaps TRBD1 as D (5 bases). The germline V gene has CDR1 SGHAT and CDR2 FQNNGV. Trimming stripped 0 bases from V and 5 bases from J, with 13 bases between. This CDR3 comprises 15 residues. CDR3 protein: CASSLDFREPYGYTF. CDR3 nucleotide sequence: TGTGCCAGCAGCTTAGATTTCAGGGAACCGTATGGCTACACCTTC.

The chain carries TRBV9 and TRBJ2-1; 8 nucleotides align to TRBD2. V trimming: 4 bases; J trimming: 7 bases; junction bases outside the gene matches: 10. The length of the CDR3 is 15 residues. CDR1 and CDR2 from the germline V gene are SGDLS and YYNGEE. The CDR3 DNA is TGTGCCAGCAGCCCGACCGGGGGGGCCGAAAATGAGCAGTTCTTC. Its protein is CASSPTGGAENEQFF.

This clone was seen a few times. The chain is built from TRBV5-4 and TRBJ1-2, with TRBD1 matching 8 bases. The ends lost 3 bases at V and 2 bases at J; junction bases unmatched: 6. Germline V gene data show CDR1 as SGHNT and CDR2 as YYREEE (reference sequence). The CDR3 covers 15 residues. CDR3 sequence reads: CASSSWRQGNYGYTF. The CDR3 DNA reads as TGTGCCAGCAGCTCTTGGCGACAGGGGAACTATGGCTACACCTTC. Using reference TRBV5-4 and TRBJ1-2 for the parts outside the CDR3, the full variable domain is ETGVTQSPTHLIKTRGQQVTLRCSSQSGHNTVSWYQQALGQGPQFIFQYYREEENGRGNFPPRFSGLQFPNYSSELNVNALELDDSALYLCASSSWRQGNYGYTFGSGTRLTVV.

In this sample, this clone turned up once. The V call is TRBV18, the J call TRBJ1-4; D uncertain. The V gene's germline CDR1 is KGHSH and CDR2 LQKENI. The CDR3 extends over 16 amino acids. The V and J ends lost 3 bases and 0 bases respectively, with 11 bases between them. The CDR3 nucleotides are TGTGCCAGCTCACCGAGGGTAACGGCAACTAATGAAAAACTGTTTTTT. Protein sequence: CASSPRVTATNEKLFF.